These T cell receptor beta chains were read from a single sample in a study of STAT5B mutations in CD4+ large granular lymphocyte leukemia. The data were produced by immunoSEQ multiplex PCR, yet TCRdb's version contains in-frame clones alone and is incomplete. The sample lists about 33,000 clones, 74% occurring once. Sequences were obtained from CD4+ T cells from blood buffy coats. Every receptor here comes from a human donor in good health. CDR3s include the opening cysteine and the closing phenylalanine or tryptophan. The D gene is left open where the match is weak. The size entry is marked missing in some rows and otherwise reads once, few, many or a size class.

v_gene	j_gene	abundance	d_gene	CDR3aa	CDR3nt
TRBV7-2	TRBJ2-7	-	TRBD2	CASSAGTSGSEQYF	TGTGCCAGCAGCGCCGGGACTAGCGGGAGCGAGCAGTACTTC
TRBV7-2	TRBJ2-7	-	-	CASSSDGSSLDEQYF	TGTGCCAGCAGCTCAGACGGTTCCAGTCTCGACGAGCAGTACTTC
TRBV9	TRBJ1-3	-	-	CASSVGGQGTGNTIYF	TGTGCCAGCAGCGTAGGCGGGCAGGGGACTGGAAACACCATATATTTT
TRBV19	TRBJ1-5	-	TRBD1	CASIPPGQGNSNQPQHF	TGTGCCAGTATCCCGCCGGGACAGGGGAATAGCAATCAGCCCCAGCATTTT
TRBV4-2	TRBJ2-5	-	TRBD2	CASSQGSGGAMETQYF	TGTGCCAGCAGCCAAGGTAGCGGGGGGGCCATGGAGACCCAGTACTTC
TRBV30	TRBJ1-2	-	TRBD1	CASTRRGDGYTF	TGTGCCTCAACCCGCAGGGGGGACGGCTACACCTTC
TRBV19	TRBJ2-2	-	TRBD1	CASSIGTGDTGELFF	TGTGCCAGTAGTATAGGGACAGGGGACACCGGGGAGCTGTTTTTT
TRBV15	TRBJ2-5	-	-	CATSSPLRVQETQYF	TGTGCCACCAGCAGCCCATTAAGGGTGCAAGAGACCCAGTACTTC
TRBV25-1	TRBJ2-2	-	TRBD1	CASSRQGSSGELFF	TGTGCCAGCAGCCGACAGGGATCGTCCGGGGAGCTGTTTTTT
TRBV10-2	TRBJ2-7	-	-	CASSLRDTHYEQYF	TGCGCCAGCAGCCTCCGGGACACACATTACGAGCAGTACTTC
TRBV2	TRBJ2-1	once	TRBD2	CASSRGEASDLSYNEQFF	TGTGCCAGCAGCCGGGGGGAGGCTAGCGATTTATCCTACAATGAGCAGTTCTTC
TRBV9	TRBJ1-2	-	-	CASSVRGGGNYGYTF	TGTGCCAGCAGCGTGCGAGGGGGGGGCAACTATGGCTACACCTTC
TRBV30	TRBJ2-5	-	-	CAWKREGTQYF	TGTGCCTGGAAAAGAGAAGGGACCCAGTACTTC
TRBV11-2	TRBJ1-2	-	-	CASSNGADYGYTF	TGTGCCAGCAGCAATGGCGCGGACTATGGCTACACCTTC
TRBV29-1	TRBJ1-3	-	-	CSVAVPGNTIYF	TGCAGCGTTGCGGTCCCTGGAAACACCATATATTTT
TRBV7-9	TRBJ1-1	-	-	CASSLFENTEAFF	TGTGCCAGCAGCTTATTCGAGAACACTGAAGCTTTCTTT
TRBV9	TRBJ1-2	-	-	CASSVVDGYGYTF	TGTGCCAGCAGCGTAGTGGACGGGTATGGCTACACCTTC
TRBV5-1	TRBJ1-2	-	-	CASSFGAVQTTYYGYTF	TGCGCCAGCAGCTTCGGAGCGGTACAAACTACCTACTATGGCTACACCTTC
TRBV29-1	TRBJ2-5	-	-	CSVAIAVQETQYF	TGCAGCGTTGCAATCGCGGTCCAAGAGACCCAGTACTTC
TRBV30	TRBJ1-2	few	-	CAWNRQGNNYGYTF	TGTGCCTGGAATCGGCAGGGAAATAACTATGGCTACACCTTC
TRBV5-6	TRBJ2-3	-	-	CASSLSRHYTDTQYF	TGTGCCAGCAGCTTGTCTCGCCATTACACAGATACGCAGTATTTT
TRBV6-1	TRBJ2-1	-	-	CASQETWDNEQFF	TGTGCCAGCCAAGAAACCTGGGACAATGAGCAGTTCTTC
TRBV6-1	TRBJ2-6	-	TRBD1	CAIDRGSGANVLTF	TGTGCCATTGACAGGGGGTCTGGGGCCAACGTCCTGACTTTC
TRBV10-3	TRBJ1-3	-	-	CAISSPSGISGNTIYF	TGTGCCATCAGTTCACCCAGCGGGATCTCTGGAAACACCATATATTTT
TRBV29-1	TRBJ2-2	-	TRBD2	CSAGGGTTGELFF	TGCAGCGCCGGCGGGGGTACCACCGGGGAGCTGTTTTTT
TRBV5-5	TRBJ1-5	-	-	CASSFGSQGDQPQHF	TGTGCCAGCAGCTTCGGGTCGCAGGGTGATCAGCCCCAGCATTTT
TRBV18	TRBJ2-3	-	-	CASSPPSGLLSDTQYF	TGTGCCAGCTCACCACCGTCAGGGCTCTTATCCGATACGCAGTATTTT
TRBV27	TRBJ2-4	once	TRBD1	CASSLALDRASGNIQYF	TGTGCCAGCAGTTTGGCACTTGACAGGGCGTCGGGGAACATTCAGTACTTC
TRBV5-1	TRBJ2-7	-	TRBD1	CASSLALTRDRATEQYF	TGCGCCAGCAGCTTGGCCCTTACCCGGGACAGGGCTACGGAGCAGTACTTC
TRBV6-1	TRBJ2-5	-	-	CASHQVQGHQETQYF	TGTGCCAGCCACCAAGTCCAGGGGCACCAAGAGACCCAGTACTTC
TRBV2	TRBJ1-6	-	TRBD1	CASSDTGGIGSPLHF	TGTGCCAGCAGTGACACAGGGGGTATCGGGTCACCCCTCCACTTT
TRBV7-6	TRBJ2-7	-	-	CASSSLRGLRLNEQYF	TGTGCCAGCAGCTCACTTCGGGGGCTGCGCCTGAACGAGCAGTACTTC
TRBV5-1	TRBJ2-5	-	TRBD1	CASSLALTRDRATEQYF	TGCGCCAGCAGCTTGGCCCTTACCCGGGACAGGGCTACGGAGCAGTACTTC